Each of the 28 T cell receptor beta chains below was sequenced from the same sample in a study of early T cells in non-severe SARS-CoV-2 infection. TCRdb itself ran the 5' RACE reads through MiXCR, one entry per CDR3 protein. The sample holds roughly 80,000 distinct CDR3 sequences, roughly 9.4% seen once. Sequences were obtained from whole blood. These receptors originate from an adult who was a healthcare worker with PCR-confirmed SARS-CoV-2 infection or an uninfected control (not recorded which).

Many counts were recorded for this clonotype. The V gene is TRBV2, the J gene TRBJ2-6; D is tentatively TRBD1 or TRBD2 (5 bases each). Trimming stripped 3 bases from V and 0 bases from J, with 9 bases between. CDR3 length equals 16 residues. Germline loops: CDR1 SNHLY, CDR2 FYNNEI. Here the CDR3 reads CASSDGTVSGANVLTF. The DNA of the CDR3 is TGTGCCAGCAGTGACGGGACCGTCTCTGGGGCCAACGTCCTGACTTTC.

This clonotype was recorded at least ten times. The rearrangement uses TRBV3-1 and TRBJ2-1, with 8 bases identical to TRBD2. CDR1 is LGHDT, CDR2 YNNKEL, per germline (reference sequence). This CDR3 spans 15 amino acids. The J segment lost 7 bases and the V segment lost 4 bases, leaving 9 bases of the junction unmatched. The CDR3 coding sequence is TGTGCCAGCAGCCGACCTAGCGGGTCTGTGAATGAGCAGTTCTTC. Amino acid sequence: CASSRPSGSVNEQFF.

The chain links TRBV3-1 to TRBJ2-7; TRBD2 is a possible D gene (5 bases). CDR1 is LGHDT, CDR2 YNNKEL, per germline (reference sequence). This CDR3 contains 16 residues. Trimming cost V 4 bases and J 3 bases, with 19 bases left between them. CDR3 protein: CASSPSIQLKHYEQYF. Here the CDR3 DNA reads TGTGCCAGCAGCCCTAGCATACAGTTGAAGCACTACGAGCAGTACTTC.

This clonotype was observed a handful of times. This rearrangement joins TRBV20-1 to TRBJ2-5; TRBD1 matches at 7 bases. V shed 8 bases, J shed 0 bases, and the junction held 12 bases outside the gene matches. CDR3 size: 15 residues. Germline CDR1 is DFQATT and CDR2 is SNEGSKA (reference sequence). CDR3 in DNA: TGCAGTAACCTACCCGGGACAGCTTACCAAGAGACCCAGTACTTC. Translated, it gives CSNLPGTAYQETQYF.

CDR3 sequence: CASSLGTGGQHF. The CDR3 region has the DNA TGTGCCAGCAGCTTGGGGACAGGAGGCCAGCATTTT. The rearrangement uses TRBV7-9 and TRBJ1-5, with TRBD1 matching 8 bases. Germline CDR1 and CDR2: SEHNR and FQNEAQ (reference sequence). V was clipped by 3 bases and J by 12 bases; unmatched bases: 4. This CDR3 contains 12 residues.

Comment on this clonotype: A read error may be the cause here, since a much bigger clone is one base away. This sequence joins TRBV20-1 and TRBJ1-3; D is uncertain. Germline values: CDR1 DFQATT, CDR2 SNEGSKA (reference sequence). CDR3 size: 11 residues. V shed 3 bases and J shed 3 bases, with 3 bases lying between them. The CDR3 sequence: CSARGGNTIYF. The CDR3 region has the DNA TGCAGTGCTAGGGGTGGAAACACCATATATTTT.

In its sample, this clonotype was seen many times. This chain uses TRBV10-3 with TRBJ2-3; D is undetermined. The V gene lost 2 bases and the J gene lost 6 bases, with 3 bases spanning the gap. The CDR3 has 11 amino acids. The germline V gene has CDR1 ENHRY and CDR2 SYGVKD. CDR3 loop: CAISEKDTQYF. CDR3 DNA: TGTGCCATCAGTGAGAAGGATACGCAGTATTTT.

The chain recombines TRBV3-2 with TRBJ2-7. TRBV3-2 is a pseudogene locus. The CDR3 is made up of 13 amino acids. This chain's CDR3 is CASSQESWGEQYF. Written as DNA, the CDR3 is TGTGCCAGCAGCCAAGAATCTTGGGGGGAGCAGTACTTC.

This clonotype was detected many times. The J gene is TRBJ2-2, the V gene TRBV20-1; D may correspond to TRBD1 or TRBD2 (5 bases each). The germline V gene encodes CDR1 DFQATT and CDR2 SNEGSKA (reference sequence). The CDR3 consists of 15 residues. V lost 0 bases and J 1 base, leaving 9 bases between the germline ends. CDR3 DNA sequence: TGCAGTGCTAGAGAAGGGACCCGGAACACCGGGGAGCTGTTTTTT. As protein: CSAREGTRNTGELFF.

The chain is built from TRBV28 and TRBJ2-3; D perhaps matches TRBD2 (6 bases). V was trimmed by 10 bases and J by 0 bases, leaving 20 bases between them. The CDR3 is 16 amino acids. Germline V gene data show CDR1 as MDHEN and CDR2 as SYDVKM. The CDR3 DNA reads TGTGCCACCGCCAGAGAAGCGGGCCCGAGCACAGATACGCAGTATTTT. As protein: CATAREAGPSTDTQYF.

This clonotype was observed many times. The V and J genes are TRBV14 and TRBJ2-3; no reliable D call. The CDR3 loop spans 14 amino acids. Trimming took off 0 bases at V and 12 bases at J, with 16 bases between the two ends. Germline loops: CDR1 SGHDN, CDR2 FVKESK. This CDR3 is CASSQDSGVYFQYF. DNA for the CDR3: TGTGCCAGCAGCCAAGACTCCGGAGTGTATTTTCAGTATTTT.

Many counts were recorded for this clonotype. The chain couples TRBV24-1 to TRBJ2-5; 7 bases line up with TRBD1. Germline V gene lookup returns CDR1 KGHDR and CDR2 SFDVKD. V trimming: 3 bases; J trimming: 4 bases; junction bases outside the gene matches: 7. The length of the CDR3 is 15 residues. CDR3 DNA sequence: TGTGCCACCAGTGATCAAAAGGGGGCAGGAGAGACCCAGTACTTC. Its protein is CATSDQKGAGETQYF.

This clonotype was seen ten or more times. The chain carries TRBV9 and TRBJ2-7; D is possibly TRBD2 (5 bases). The germline gives CDR1 SGDLS, CDR2 YYNGEE. V lost 1 base and J lost 7, with 21 bases in between. The CDR3 covers 16 residues. The CDR3 DNA reads TGTGCCAGCAGCGTATGGGCGGAACCCAAACGGGGAGAGCAGTACTTC. It yields the protein CASSVWAEPKRGEQYF. The entire variable domain, with the rest obtained from reference TRBV9 and TRBJ2-7, is as follows: DSGVTQTPKHLITATGQRVTLRCSPRSGDLSVYWYQQSLDQGLQFLIQYYNGEERAKGNILERFSAQQFPDLHSELNLSSLELGDSALYFCASSVWAEPKRGEQYFGPGTRLTVT.

This clonotype was counted at least ten times. V and J are TRBV4-1 and TRBJ2-1; 14 bases line up with TRBD2. The CDR3 covers 15 residues. The junction had 6 bases not matched to a gene; V was cut back by 5 bases and J by 9 bases. Germline V lookup: CDR1 MGHRA, CDR2 YSYEKL. As DNA, the CDR3 is TGCGCCAGCAGCGGGGGACTAGCGGGAGTAGGTGAGCAGTTCTTC. As protein: CASSGGLAGVGEQFF.

The V and J genes are TRBV10-2 and TRBJ2-3; 8 bases are a match to TRBD2. V gave up 10 bases and J gave up 0 bases; unmatched junction bases: 9. The CDR3 sequence is 15 residues long. Germline V CDR1 and CDR2: WSHSY, SAAADI. The CDR3 coding sequence is TGCGCCACCCGGGAGGGCCCGACTAGCACAGATACGCAGTATTTT. It is translated as CATREGPTSTDTQYF.

This clonotype appeared a few times. The V call is TRBV28, the J call TRBJ1-5; TRBD1 matches at 7 bases. Germline lookup yields CDR1 MDHEN and CDR2 SYDVKM. The CDR3 runs to 13 residues. J lost 4 bases, V lost 6 bases, and 3 bases had no gene match. Here the CDR3 reads CASSTGANQPQHF. In DNA form, the CDR3 reads TGTGCCAGCAGCACAGGGGCTAATCAGCCCCAGCATTTT. Supplemented by reference TRBV28 and TRBJ1-5, the full variable domain reads DVKVTQSSRYLVKRTGEKVFLECVQDMDHENMFWYRQDPGLGLRLIYFSYDVKMKEKGDIPEGYSVSREKKERFSLILESASTNQTSMYLCASSTGANQPQHFGDGTRLSIL.

The chain employs TRBV9 and TRBJ1-4; 8 nucleotides align to TRBD1. Germline CDR1 is SGDLS and CDR2 is YYNGEE. J was trimmed by 5 bases and V by 0 bases; bases with no gene match: 0. The CDR3 has 14 amino acids. In nucleotides, the CDR3 is TGTGCCAGCAGCGTAGGGACAGGGAATGAAAAACTGTTTTTT. This encodes CASSVGTGNEKLFF.

Judged by abundance, this clonotype is medium-sized (0.01 to 0.1%). V and J are TRBV7-9 and TRBJ2-3; D possibly corresponds to TRBD2 (6 bases). Germline V lookup: CDR1 SEHNR, CDR2 FQNEAQ (reference sequence). Trimming removed 8 bases from V and 6 bases from J, with 21 bases in between. The CDR3 loop spans 15 amino acids. Written as DNA, the CDR3 is TGTGCCAGCGAACGGGGAGCTCTGGAGGGTGATACGCAGTATTTT. Translation: CASERGALEGDTQYF.

Notes on this clonotype: One end of the junction fails to match germline, which may point to a read error. The chain is built from TRBV28 and TRBJ2-2; 7 bases map to TRBD1. The CDR3 extends over 15 amino acids. Germline assignment: CDR1 MDHEN and CDR2 SYDVKM. CDR3 coding DNA: TGTGCCAGCAGTTCGACAGGGAATGCCGTCGGGGAGCCGTTTTTT. Translated, it gives CASSSTGNAVGEPFF.

A few counts support this clonotype. The rearrangement joins TRBV28 to TRBJ2-1; 10 nucleotides line up with TRBD2. The CDR3 runs to 15 residues. CDR1 is MDHEN and CDR2 is SYDVKM in the germline V gene. The V gene end was trimmed by 8 bases and the J gene end by 3 bases; junction bases not matched to a gene: 7. CDR3 residues: CASPPPSGSYNEQFF. CDR3 DNA: TGTGCCAGCCCCCCCCCTAGCGGGAGCTACAATGAGCAGTTCTTC.

This clonotype has just a few counts. The chain employs TRBV18 and TRBJ1-4, with 7 positions matching TRBD1. With 0 bases clipped from V and 8 bases from J, the junction kept 6 bases outside the gene matches. The germline CDR1 and CDR2 sequences are KGHSH and LQKENI. This CDR3 contains 15 residues. As DNA, the CDR3 is TGTGCCAGCTCACCACCCTCAGGGGGATTAGAAAAACTGTTTTTT. Protein: CASSPPSGGLEKLFF.

This clonotype appeared a few times. The chain employs TRBV18 and TRBJ2-3; the D is unclear. The germline V gene encodes CDR1 KGHSH and CDR2 LQKENI. The CDR3 contains 16 residues. Trimming cost V 1 base and J 4 bases, with 15 bases left between them. The CDR3 spells CASSPQTPQTADTQYF. CDR3 DNA sequence: TGTGCCAGCTCACCACAGACCCCCCAGACCGCAGATACGCAGTATTTT.

This clonotype was counted many times. The chain combines TRBV27 with TRBJ2-2, with 10 positions matching TRBD1. Looked up from germline, CDR1 is MNHEY and CDR2 is SMNVEV (reference sequence). Trimming removed 5 bases from V and 7 bases from J; junction bases left unmatched: 13. This CDR3 has 17 amino acids. DNA of the CDR3: TGTGCCAGCAGTATTCTTAGGACAGGGGGTATCGGCGGGGAGCTGTTTTTT. Protein sequence: CASSILRTGGIGGELFF.

J is TRBJ2-3 and V is TRBV25-1; D possibly corresponds to TRBD1 (5 bases). Germline V CDR1 and CDR2: MGHDK, SYGVNS. This CDR3 is built from 14 residues. V lost 5 bases to trimming and J lost 3 bases, with 12 bases between them. The CDR3 loop reads CASSKGAGTDTQYF. CDR3 DNA: TGTGCCAGCAGTAAAGGGGCAGGTACAGATACGCAGTATTTT.

This clonotype was counted ten times or more. J is TRBJ2-7 and V is TRBV7-8; 14 nucleotides align to TRBD2. The CDR3 totals 15 residues. The germline gives CDR1 SGHVS, CDR2 FQNEAQ. The V segment lost 4 bases and the J segment 4 bases; nucleotides outside the gene matches: 3. CDR3 in DNA: TGTGCCAGCAGCTCGCGGACTAGCGGGAGGTACGAGCAGTACTTC. Amino acid sequence: CASSSRTSGRYEQYF.

This clonotype came up many times. The rearrangement uses TRBV12-3 or TRBV12-4 and TRBJ2-4, with D possibly matching TRBD1 (5 bases). The CDR3 consists of 12 residues. Trimming removed 4 bases from V and 10 bases from J, with 11 bases in between. CDR3 nucleotide sequence: TGTGCCAGCAGTTACGGACAAAGGATTCAGTACTTC. Protein product: CASSYGQRIQYF.

This clonotype was counted at least ten times. V is TRBV7-3 and J is TRBJ1-2; D is ambiguous. Germline CDR1 SGHTA, CDR2 FQGTGA. The CDR3 runs 17 residues. Trimming shortened V by 4 bases and J by 8 bases, and 26 bases separated the two germline ends. CDR3 residues: CASSSQPLGGRHEGYTF. In DNA form, the CDR3 reads TGTGCCAGCAGCTCCCAACCCCTGGGAGGGAGGCACGAGGGCTACACCTTC.

This clonotype came up a few times. The chain couples TRBV7-9 to TRBJ1-1, with a weak D call TRBD1 (6 bases). The germline V gene encodes CDR1 SEHNR and CDR2 FQNEAQ (reference sequence). V was shortened by 1 base and J by 8 bases, with 11 bases between the two germline ends. The CDR3 has 13 residues. The CDR3 DNA reads as TGTGCCAGCAGCTTAGGACAGGAAGGGGAAGCTTTCTTT. It encodes CASSLGQEGEAFF.